This T cell receptor (beta chain) derives from a study of blood T cell repertoires in COVID-19. Overall study context: Collection of acute and convalescent COVID-19 samples took place in the United States, Italy and Spain. The analysed material was cDNA or gDNA that came from T cells, B-cell-depleted T cells, or PBMCs.

The ends were cut back, 5 bases at V and 1 base at J, with 11 bases in the middle. The germline V gene encodes CDR1 MRHNA and CDR2 SNTAGT. This CDR3 comprises 14 residues. Clones were sequenced by immunoSEQ multiplex PCR, and TCRdb holds only the in-frame ones, with some missing. This sample has 240,000 or so clones; roughly four fifths occur once, and the top ten carry roughly 3.4%. This chain joins TRBV6-4 and TRBJ1-1; D is unclear. The sample was peripheral blood. This TCR came from a young woman with acute or convalescent COVID-19. The CDR3 spells CASSPQYENTEAFF. CDR3 nucleotides: TGTGCCAGCAGTCCCCAGTATGAGAACACTGAAGCTTTCTTT.